The clone carrying this T cell receptor (beta chain) was found a few times. The antigen is undetermined. The entry originates in a study of T and B cells in COVID-19 patients. About the study: Peripheral blood came from COVID-19 patients with active infection or after recovery. Comorbidities linked to unfavorable COVID-19 outcome were present in about 90% of the 20 active-infection patients. Study-wide results and limits: The recovered cohort had thousands of exclusive TCR clusters, including around 31 low generation probability clusters.

TRB was amplified from about 250-500 ng of blood genomic DNA. TRB rearrangements were amplified by multiplex PCR with BIOMED2 TRB-A/B primers. TCRdb analysed the multiplex PCR reads with MiXCR anew, one entry per CDR3 protein. This table has approximately 15,000 distinct CDR3 sequences, 25% to 30% appearing once. This CDR3 has 14 residues. V lost 6 bases and J 3 bases, leaving 13 bases between the germline ends. The clonotype comes from a human donor who had recovered from COVID-19. Sequencing was done on a sample of blood. The J gene is TRBJ2-3, the V gene TRBV12-3 or TRBV12-4; D is uncertain. The CDR3 nucleotides are TGTGCCAGCAGCCGGTTAGCAAGGACAGATACGCAGTATTTT. It translates to CASSRLARTDTQYF.